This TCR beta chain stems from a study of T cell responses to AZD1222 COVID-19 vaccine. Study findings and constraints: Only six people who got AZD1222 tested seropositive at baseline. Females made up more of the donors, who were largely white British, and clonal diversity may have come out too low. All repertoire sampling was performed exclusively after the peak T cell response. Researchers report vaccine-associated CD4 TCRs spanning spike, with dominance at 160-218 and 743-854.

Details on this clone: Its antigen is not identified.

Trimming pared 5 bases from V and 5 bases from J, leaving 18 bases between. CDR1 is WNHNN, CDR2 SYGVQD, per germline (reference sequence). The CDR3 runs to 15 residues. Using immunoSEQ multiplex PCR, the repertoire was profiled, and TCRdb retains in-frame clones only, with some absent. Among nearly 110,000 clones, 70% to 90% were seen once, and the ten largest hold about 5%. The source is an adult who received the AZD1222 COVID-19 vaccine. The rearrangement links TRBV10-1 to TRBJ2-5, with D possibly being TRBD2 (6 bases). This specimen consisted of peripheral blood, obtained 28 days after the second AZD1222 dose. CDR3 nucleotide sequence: TGCGCCAGCAGTAGGCGGGACCCGATAAAGGAGACCCAGTACTTC. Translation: CASSRRDPIKETQYF.